The clone carrying this T cell receptor (beta chain) was seen a handful of times. Germline V CDR1 and CDR2: SQVTM, ANQGSEA. The CDR3 consists of 12 residues. V dropped 4 bases and J dropped 3 bases, with 9 bases sitting between them. In TCRdb, the PCR reads were re-called with MiXCR into one record per CDR3 protein. The sample lists hundreds of thousands of distinct CDR3 sequences; 25% were seen once. This entry is derived from a study of molecular identifiers for immune sequencing clone quantification. The chain couples TRBV29-1 to TRBJ1-2; D gene unclear. The sample comprised naive CD8+ T cells from blood, with Jurkat cell RNA spiked in. Subset of the sample: FACS-sorted CD8+CD4-CCR7+CD45RA+ naive T cells. This clonotype was sampled from a human donor in good health. Some libraries in this study had Jurkat cell RNA spiked in. The DNA of the CDR3 is TGCAGCGTTGTAGGAGAAGACTATGGCTACACCTTC. It translates to CSVVGEDYGYTF. Using reference TRBV29-1 and TRBJ1-2 for the parts outside the CDR3, the full variable domain is SAVISQKPSRDICQRGTSLTIQCQVDSQVTMMFWYRQQPGQSLTLIATANQGSEATYESGFVIDKFPISRPNLTFSTLTVSNMSPEDSSIYLCSVVGEDYGYTFGSGTRLTVV.